Each of the 3 T cell receptor beta chains below was sequenced from the same sample in a study of blood T cell repertoires in COVID-19. The table came from immunoSEQ multiplex PCR; TCRdb's copy has only in-frame clones and leaves some out. Here the sample spans some 35,000 clones, 88% being singletons. Material: peripheral blood. The receptors come from a man aged 60 to 75 with active COVID-19.

The chain couples TRBV13 to TRBJ2-1; TRBD2 aligns across 9 bases. The junction had 7 bases not matched to a gene; V was cut back by 4 bases and J by 0 bases. In germline, CDR1 is PRHDT, CDR2 FYEKMQ (reference sequence). This CDR3 region has 17 residues. CDR3 amino acids: CASSYLRAGGSYNEQFF. The CDR3 bases are TGTGCCAGCAGCTACTTACGAGCGGGAGGCTCCTACAATGAGCAGTTCTTC.

The rearrangement joins TRBV29-1 to TRBJ2-4, with D maybe TRBD2 (6 bases). CDR3 length equals 15 residues. The germline gives CDR1 SQVTM, CDR2 ANQGSEA. Trimming pared 7 bases from V and 4 bases from J, leaving 20 bases between. The CDR3 spells CSAKKGAGNKNIQYF. For the CDR3, the DNA is TGCAGCGCCAAGAAGGGAGCGGGTAATAAAAACATTCAGTACTTC.

CDR3: CASSPAGSRETDTQYF. CDR3 nucleotides: TGTGCCAGCAGCCCCGCGGGGTCGCGGGAAACAGATACGCAGTATTTT. The V call is TRBV7-3, the J call TRBJ2-3; perhaps TRBD2 as D (6 bases). Per the germline V gene, CDR1 is SGHTA and CDR2 is FQGTGA. This CDR3 spans 16 amino acids. V gave up 5 bases and J gave up 3 bases, with 18 bases separating them.